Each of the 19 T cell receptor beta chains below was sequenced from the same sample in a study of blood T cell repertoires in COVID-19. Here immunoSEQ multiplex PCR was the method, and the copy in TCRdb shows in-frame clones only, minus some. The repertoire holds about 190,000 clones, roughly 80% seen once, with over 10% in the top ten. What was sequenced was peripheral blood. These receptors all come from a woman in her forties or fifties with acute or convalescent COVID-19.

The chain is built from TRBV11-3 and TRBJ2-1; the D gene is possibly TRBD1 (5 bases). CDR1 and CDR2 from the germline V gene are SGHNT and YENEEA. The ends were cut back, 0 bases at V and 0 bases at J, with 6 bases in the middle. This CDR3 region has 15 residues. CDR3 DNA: TGTGCCAGCAGCTTAGAAGGGGACTCCTACAATGAGCAGTTCTTC. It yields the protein CASSLEGDSYNEQFF.

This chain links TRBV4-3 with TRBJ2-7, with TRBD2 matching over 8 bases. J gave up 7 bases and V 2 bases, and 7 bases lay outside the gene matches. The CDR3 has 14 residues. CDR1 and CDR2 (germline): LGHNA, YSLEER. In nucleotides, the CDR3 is TGCGCCAGCAGCCAAACAGCGGGAGTGGGTGAGCAGTACTTC. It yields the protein CASSQTAGVGEQYF.

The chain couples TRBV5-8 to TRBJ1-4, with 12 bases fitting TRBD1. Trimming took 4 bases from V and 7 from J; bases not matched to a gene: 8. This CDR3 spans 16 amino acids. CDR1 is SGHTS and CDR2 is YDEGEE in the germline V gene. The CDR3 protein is CASSPGQGARGEKLFF. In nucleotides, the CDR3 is TGTGCCAGCAGCCCGGGACAGGGGGCCCGGGGTGAAAAACTGTTTTTT.

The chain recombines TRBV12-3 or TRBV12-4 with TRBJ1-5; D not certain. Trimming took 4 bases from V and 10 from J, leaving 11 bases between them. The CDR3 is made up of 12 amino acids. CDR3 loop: CASSYLSGPQHF. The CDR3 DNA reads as TGTGCCAGCAGTTATCTCAGTGGTCCCCAGCATTTT.

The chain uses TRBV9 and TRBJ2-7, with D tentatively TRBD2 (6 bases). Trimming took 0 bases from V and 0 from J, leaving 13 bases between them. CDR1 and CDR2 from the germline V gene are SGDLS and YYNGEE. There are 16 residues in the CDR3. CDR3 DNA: TGTGCCAGCAGCGTAGCGGGCGGGGTAAGCTCCTACGAGCAGTACTTC. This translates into CASSVAGGVSSYEQYF.

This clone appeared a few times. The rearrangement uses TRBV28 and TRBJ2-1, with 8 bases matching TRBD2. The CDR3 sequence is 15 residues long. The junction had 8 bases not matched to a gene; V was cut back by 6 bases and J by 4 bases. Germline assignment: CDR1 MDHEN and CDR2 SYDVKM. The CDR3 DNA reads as TGTGCCAGCAGGCGGGGGGTCTCCAGATACAATGAGCAGTTCTTC. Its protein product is CASRRGVSRYNEQFF.

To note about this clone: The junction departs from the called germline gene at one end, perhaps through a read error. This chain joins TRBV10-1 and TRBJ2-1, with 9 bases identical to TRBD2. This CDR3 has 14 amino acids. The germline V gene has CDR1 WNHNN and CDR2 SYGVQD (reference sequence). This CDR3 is CASSGGGGAGCPLF. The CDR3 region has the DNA TGCGCCAGCAGTGGTGGCGGGGGGGCAGGGTGCCCGCTCTTC.

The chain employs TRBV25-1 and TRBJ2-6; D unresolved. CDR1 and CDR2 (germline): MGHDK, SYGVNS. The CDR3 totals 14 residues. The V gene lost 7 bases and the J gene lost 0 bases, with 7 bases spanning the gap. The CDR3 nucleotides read TGTGCCAGCACCCCAGGCTCTGGGGCCAACGTCCTGACTTTC. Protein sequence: CASTPGSGANVLTF. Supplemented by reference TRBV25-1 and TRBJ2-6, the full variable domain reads EADIYQTPRYLVIGTGKKITLECSQTMGHDKMYWYQQDPGMELHLIHYSYGVNSTEKGDLSSESTVSRIRTEHFPLTLESARPSHTSQYLCASTPGSGANVLTFGAGSRLTVL.

In DNA, the CDR3 is TGTGCCAGCAGTGGGGCGATCTCAGGGCTGACAGATACGCAGTATTTT. As protein: CASSGAISGLTDTQYF. This chain connects TRBV6-1 to TRBJ2-3; possible D gene TRBD1, 5 bases. CDR1 MNHNS and CDR2 SASEGT come from the germline V gene. The length of the CDR3 is 16 residues. V was trimmed by 4 bases and J by 3 bases, leaving 17 bases between them.

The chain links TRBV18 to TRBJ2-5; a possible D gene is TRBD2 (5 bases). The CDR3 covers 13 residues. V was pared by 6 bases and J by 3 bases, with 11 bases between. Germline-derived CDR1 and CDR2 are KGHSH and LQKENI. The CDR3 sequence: CASSGLREETQYF. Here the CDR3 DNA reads TGTGCCAGCTCCGGACTTAGGGAAGAGACCCAGTACTTC.

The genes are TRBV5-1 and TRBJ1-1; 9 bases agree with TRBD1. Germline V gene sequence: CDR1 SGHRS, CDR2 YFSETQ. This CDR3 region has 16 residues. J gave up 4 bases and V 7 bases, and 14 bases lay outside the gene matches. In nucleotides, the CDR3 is TGCGCCAGCTTTGACGCGGGACAGGGCCGGGGCACTGAAGCTTTCTTT. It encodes CASFDAGQGRGTEAFF.

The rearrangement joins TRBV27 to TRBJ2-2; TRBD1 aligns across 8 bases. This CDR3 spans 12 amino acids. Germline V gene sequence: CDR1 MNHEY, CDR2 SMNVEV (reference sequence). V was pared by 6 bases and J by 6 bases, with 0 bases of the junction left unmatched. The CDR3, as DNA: TGTGCCAGCAGACAGGGGGCCGGGGAGCTGTTTTTT. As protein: CASRQGAGELFF.

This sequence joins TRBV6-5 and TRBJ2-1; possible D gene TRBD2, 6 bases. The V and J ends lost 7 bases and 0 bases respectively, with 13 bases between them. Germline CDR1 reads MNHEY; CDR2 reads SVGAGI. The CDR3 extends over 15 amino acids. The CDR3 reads CASKSRGSSYNEQFF. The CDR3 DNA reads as TGTGCCAGCAAAAGTCGGGGGAGCTCCTACAATGAGCAGTTCTTC.

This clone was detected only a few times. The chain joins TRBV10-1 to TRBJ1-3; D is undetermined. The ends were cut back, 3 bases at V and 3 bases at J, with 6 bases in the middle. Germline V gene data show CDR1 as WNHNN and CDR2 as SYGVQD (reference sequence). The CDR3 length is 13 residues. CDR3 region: CASSEYRGNTIYF. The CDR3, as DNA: TGCGCCAGCAGTGAATATCGTGGAAACACCATATATTTT.

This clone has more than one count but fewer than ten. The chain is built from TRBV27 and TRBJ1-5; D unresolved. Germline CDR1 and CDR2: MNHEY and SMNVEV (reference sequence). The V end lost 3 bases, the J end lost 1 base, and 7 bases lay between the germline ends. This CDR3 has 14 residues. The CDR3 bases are TGTGCCAGCAGTTTGCGGGAAAGCAATCAGCCCCAGCATTTT. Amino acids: CASSLRESNQPQHF.

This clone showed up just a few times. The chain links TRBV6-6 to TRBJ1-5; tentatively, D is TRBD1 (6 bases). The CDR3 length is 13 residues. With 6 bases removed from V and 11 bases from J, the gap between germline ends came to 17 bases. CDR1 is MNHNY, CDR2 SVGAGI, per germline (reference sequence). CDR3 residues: CASSHDPGTSQHF. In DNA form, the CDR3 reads TGTGCCAGCAGCCATGACCCCGGGACATCCCAGCATTTT.

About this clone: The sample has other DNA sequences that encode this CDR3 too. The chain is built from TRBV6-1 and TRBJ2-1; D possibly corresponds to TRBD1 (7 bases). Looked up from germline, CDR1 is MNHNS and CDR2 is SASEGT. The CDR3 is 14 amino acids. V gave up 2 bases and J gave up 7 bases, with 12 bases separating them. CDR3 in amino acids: CASSERQGGNEQFF. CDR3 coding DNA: TGTGCCAGCAGTGAACGGCAGGGGGGTAATGAGCAGTTCTTC.

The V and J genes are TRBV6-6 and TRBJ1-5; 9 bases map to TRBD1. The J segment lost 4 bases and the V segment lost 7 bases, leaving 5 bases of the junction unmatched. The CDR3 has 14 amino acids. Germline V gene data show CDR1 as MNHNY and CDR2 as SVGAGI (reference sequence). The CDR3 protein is CASTGQGRNQPQHF. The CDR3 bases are TGTGCCAGCACCGGACAGGGGAGAAATCAGCCCCAGCATTTT.

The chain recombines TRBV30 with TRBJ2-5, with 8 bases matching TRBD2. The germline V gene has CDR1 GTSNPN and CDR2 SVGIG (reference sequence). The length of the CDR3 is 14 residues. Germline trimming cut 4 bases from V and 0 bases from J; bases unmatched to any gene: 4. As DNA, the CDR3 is TGTGCCTGGAATAGCGGGACGAACCAAGAGACCCAGTACTTC. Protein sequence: CAWNSGTNQETQYF. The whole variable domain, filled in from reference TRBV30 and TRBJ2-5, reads SQTIHQWPATLVQPVGSPLSLECTVEGTSNPNLYWYRQAAGRGLQLLFYSVGIGQISSEVPQNLSASRPQDRQFILSSKKLLLSDSGFYLCAWNSGTNQETQYFGPGTRLLVL.